This is a list of T cell receptor beta chains from one sample in a study of blood T cell repertoires in COVID-19. TCRdb keeps only in-frame clones here, not all; method: immunoSEQ multiplex PCR. The sample has over 200,000 clones; roughly 77% are singletons. The sequenced sample consisted of peripheral blood. The receptors come from a woman older than 75 with acute or convalescent COVID-19. Both conserved end residues are part of each CDR3. A D gene is named only where the DNA matches it firmly. For some rows the clone size is stated as once, few or many, or as a class when expanded; others skip it.

v_call: TRBV6-5
d_call: TRBD1
clone_size: .
j_call: TRBJ2-2
cdr3_aa: CASGGQYTGELFF
cdr3_nt: TGTGCCAGCGGGGGACAGTACACCGGGGAGCTGTTTTTT

v_call: TRBV4-3
d_call: .
clone_size: .
j_call: TRBJ1-1
cdr3_aa: CASSQDIGSGGTEAFF
cdr3_nt: TGCGCCAGCAGCCAAGATATCGGTTCCGGGGGCACTGAAGCTTTCTTT

v_call: TRBV19
d_call: .
clone_size: few
j_call: TRBJ1-5
cdr3_aa: CASKESDRSNQPQHF
cdr3_nt: TGTGCCAGTAAGGAATCGGACAGAAGTAATCAGCCCCAGCATTTT

v_call: TRBV18
d_call: TRBD2
clone_size: few
j_call: TRBJ2-7
cdr3_aa: CASSAGEGYEQYF
cdr3_nt: TGTGCCAGCTCAGCGGGAGAGGGGTACGAGCAGTACTTC

v_call: TRBV30
d_call: TRBD1
clone_size: .
j_call: TRBJ2-1
cdr3_aa: CAWSRPGDRVHEQFF
cdr3_nt: TGTGCCTGGAGTAGACCAGGGGACAGGGTCCATGAGCAGTTCTTC

v_call: TRBV30
d_call: TRBD2
clone_size: few
j_call: TRBJ2-1
cdr3_aa: CAWSGATSGRGYNEQFF
cdr3_nt: TGTGCCTGGAGTGGAGCGACTAGCGGGAGAGGCTACAATGAGCAGTTCTTC

v_call: TRBV5-1
d_call: .
clone_size: .
j_call: TRBJ1-5
cdr3_aa: CASSLTGNNQPQHF
cdr3_nt: TGCGCCAGCAGCTTGACCGGGAACAATCAGCCCCAGCATTTT

v_call: TRBV4-1
d_call: .
clone_size: .
j_call: TRBJ2-5
cdr3_aa: CASSQGLQDQETQYF
cdr3_nt: TGCGCCAGCAGCCAAGGTCTTCAGGACCAAGAGACCCAGTACTTC

v_call: TRBV5-1
d_call: .
clone_size: few
j_call: TRBJ1-2
cdr3_aa: CASSAESLGPLGYTF
cdr3_nt: TGCGCCAGCAGCGCGGAAAGCTTAGGTCCGCTGGGCTACACCTTC

v_call: TRBV19
d_call: .
clone_size: .
j_call: TRBJ1-5
cdr3_aa: CASSPGSNQPQHF
cdr3_nt: TGTGCCAGTAGTCCAGGGAGCAATCAGCCCCAGCATTTT

v_call: TRBV6-6
d_call: .
clone_size: .
j_call: TRBJ1-6
cdr3_aa: CASKAAGSSYNSPLHF
cdr3_nt: TGTGCCAGCAAGGCAGCGGGCAGCTCCTATAATTCACCCCTCCACTTT

v_call: TRBV4-1
d_call: .
clone_size: .
j_call: TRBJ1-1
cdr3_aa: CASSQDPREGQNTEAFF
cdr3_nt: TGCGCCAGCAGCCAAGACCCGAGGGAGGGGCAGAACACTGAAGCTTTCTTT

v_call: TRBV28
d_call: TRBD1
clone_size: .
j_call: TRBJ1-1
cdr3_aa: CASSSRQGADGAFF
cdr3_nt: TGTGCCAGCAGTTCCAGACAGGGAGCTGATGGAGCTTTCTTT

v_call: TRBV30
d_call: .
clone_size: .
j_call: TRBJ2-2
cdr3_aa: CAWSVNRVATGELFF
cdr3_nt: TGTGCCTGGAGTGTAAACAGGGTGGCCACCGGGGAGCTGTTTTTT

v_call: TRBV30
d_call: .
clone_size: .
j_call: TRBJ2-7
cdr3_aa: CAWSAHSGYEQYF
cdr3_nt: TGTGCCTGGAGTGCCCACAGTGGCTACGAGCAGTACTTC

v_call: TRBV18
d_call: .
clone_size: .
j_call: TRBJ1-1
cdr3_aa: CASSPRGGFIEEAFF
cdr3_nt: TGTGCCAGCTCACCACGAGGTGGATTCATCGAGGAAGCTTTCTTT

v_call: TRBV2
d_call: .
clone_size: .
j_call: TRBJ2-3
cdr3_aa: CASGRENTDTQYF
cdr3_nt: TGTGCCAGCGGGCGGGAAAACACAGATACGCAGTATTTT

v_call: TRBV30
d_call: .
clone_size: .
j_call: TRBJ1-5
cdr3_aa: CAWSFPTGGNQPQHF
cdr3_nt: TGTGCCTGGAGTTTCCCGACAGGTGGTAATCAGCCCCAGCATTTT

v_call: TRBV11-1
d_call: .
clone_size: .
j_call: TRBJ2-7
cdr3_aa: CASSFFGGPYEQYF
cdr3_nt: TGTGCCAGCAGCTTCTTCGGGGGGCCCTACGAGCAGTACTTC

v_call: TRBV7-9
d_call: .
clone_size: .
j_call: TRBJ1-1
cdr3_aa: CASSLARRDSEAFF
cdr3_nt: TGTGCCAGCAGCTTAGCGAGGAGGGATTCTGAAGCTTTCTTT

v_call: TRBV25-1
d_call: .
clone_size: few
j_call: TRBJ2-1
cdr3_aa: CASRQSVTLYNEQFF
cdr3_nt: TGTGCCAGCAGACAAAGCGTGACCCTCTACAATGAGCAGTTCTTC

v_call: TRBV6-5
d_call: TRBD1
clone_size: .
j_call: TRBJ1-1
cdr3_aa: CASRRDFETGVAFF
cdr3_nt: TGTGCCAGCAGGCGAGATTTTGAAACAGGGGTGGCTTTCTTT

v_call: TRBV12-3/TRBV12-4
d_call: .
clone_size: .
j_call: TRBJ2-7
cdr3_aa: CASSSRLAYEQYF
cdr3_nt: TGTGCCAGCAGTTCCCGACTAGCCTACGAGCAGTACTTC

v_call: TRBV19
d_call: TRBD2
clone_size: .
j_call: TRBJ2-1
cdr3_aa: CASSIAGTSSYNEQFF
cdr3_nt: TGTGCCAGTAGTATTGCGGGGACTAGCTCCTACAATGAGCAGTTCTTC

v_call: TRBV10-3
d_call: TRBD1
clone_size: .
j_call: TRBJ1-1
cdr3_aa: CATQGAGTEAFF
cdr3_nt: TGTGCCACCCAGGGGGCAGGTACTGAAGCTTTCTTT

v_call: TRBV2
d_call: TRBD2
clone_size: .
j_call: TRBJ2-1
cdr3_aa: CASDTSGAGPYYNEQFF
cdr3_nt: TGTGCCAGCGATACTTCCGGAGCGGGGCCATACTACAATGAGCAGTTCTTC

v_call: TRBV28
d_call: TRBD1
clone_size: .
j_call: TRBJ1-1
cdr3_aa: CASTLLPGQGRTEAFF
cdr3_nt: TGTGCCAGCACCCTATTACCGGGACAGGGGAGGACTGAAGCTTTCTTT

v_call: TRBV11-2
d_call: .
clone_size: .
j_call: TRBJ1-6
cdr3_aa: CASTFPGSNSPLHF
cdr3_nt: TGTGCCAGCACCTTCCCGGGGTCTAATTCACCCCTCCACTTT

v_call: TRBV19
d_call: .
clone_size: .
j_call: TRBJ1-2
cdr3_aa: CASNRVLGDYGYTF
cdr3_nt: TGTGCCAGTAACAGGGTCCTGGGGGACTATGGCTACACCTTC

v_call: TRBV2
d_call: TRBD2
clone_size: few
j_call: TRBJ2-3
cdr3_aa: CASRLRGSGGDTQYF
cdr3_nt: TGTGCCAGCAGATTAAGGGGTAGCGGGGGAGATACGCAGTATTTT

v_call: TRBV19
d_call: TRBD1
clone_size: .
j_call: TRBJ1-5
cdr3_aa: CASSIGLGQGARGPLNQPQHF
cdr3_nt: TGTGCCAGTAGTATAGGATTGGGACAGGGGGCGAGAGGACCCCTCAATCAGCCCCAGCATTTT

v_call: TRBV21-1
d_call: .
clone_size: once
j_call: TRBJ1-4
cdr3_aa: CASSTHRTGINEKLFF
cdr3_nt: TGTGCCAGCAGCACCCACAGGACAGGAATTAATGAAAAACTGTTTTTT

v_call: TRBV5-1
d_call: .
clone_size: few
j_call: TRBJ1-2
cdr3_aa: CASSLASLGYGYTF
cdr3_nt: TGCGCCAGCAGCTTGGCGTCCCTCGGCTATGGCTACACCTTC

v_call: TRBV6-5
d_call: .
clone_size: once
j_call: TRBJ2-3
cdr3_aa: CASSYTGAGTDTQYF
cdr3_nt: TGTGCCAGCAGTTACACGGGAGCGGGCACAGATACGCAGTATTTT

v_call: TRBV7-9
d_call: TRBD2
clone_size: .
j_call: TRBJ2-1
cdr3_aa: CASSFKSGTSSYNEQFF
cdr3_nt: TGTGCCAGCAGCTTTAAATCCGGGACTAGCTCCTACAATGAGCAGTTCTTC

v_call: TRBV6-5
d_call: TRBD1
clone_size: once
j_call: TRBJ1-2
cdr3_aa: CASSYDGDSNYGYTF
cdr3_nt: TGTGCCAGCAGTTACGATGGGGACAGTAACTATGGCTACACCTTC

v_call: TRBV28
d_call: .
clone_size: .
j_call: TRBJ2-5
cdr3_aa: CASSSFATGGRETQYF
cdr3_nt: TGTGCCAGCAGCTCTTTTGCGACAGGCGGGCGGGAGACCCAGTACTTC

v_call: TRBV7-9
d_call: .
clone_size: .
j_call: TRBJ1-5
cdr3_aa: CASSSTQGTISNQPQHF
cdr3_nt: TGTGCCAGCAGCTCTACACAGGGTACGATTAGCAATCAGCCCCAGCATTTT

v_call: TRBV19
d_call: .
clone_size: few
j_call: TRBJ1-5
cdr3_aa: CASTGRGLNQPQHF
cdr3_nt: TGTGCCAGTACTGGCAGAGGTCTCAATCAGCCCCAGCATTTT

v_call: TRBV12-3/TRBV12-4
d_call: .
clone_size: .
j_call: TRBJ1-2
cdr3_aa: CASSPRGNYGYTF
cdr3_nt: TGTGCCAGCAGTCCGCGGGGGAACTATGGCTACACCTTC

v_call: TRBV2
d_call: .
clone_size: .
j_call: TRBJ1-5
cdr3_aa: CASSEGRFSNQPQHF
cdr3_nt: TGTGCCAGCAGTGAGGGGAGGTTTAGCAATCAGCCCCAGCATTTT

v_call: TRBV10-2
d_call: .
clone_size: few
j_call: TRBJ2-7
cdr3_aa: CASSERGYGGVLREQYF
cdr3_nt: TGCGCCAGCAGTGAGAGAGGTTACGGCGGGGTTTTGAGGGAGCAGTACTTC

v_call: TRBV30
d_call: .
clone_size: few
j_call: TRBJ1-4
cdr3_aa: CAWSVQATGEKLFF
cdr3_nt: TGTGCCTGGAGTGTACAGGCCACTGGGGAAAAACTGTTTTTT

v_call: TRBV5-1
d_call: .
clone_size: .
j_call: TRBJ1-6
cdr3_aa: CASSRDTPLNSPLHF
cdr3_nt: TGCGCCAGCAGCCGGGACACCCCCCTTAATTCACCCCTCCACTTT

v_call: TRBV12-5
d_call: .
clone_size: .
j_call: TRBJ1-5
cdr3_aa: CASGFGGDQPQHF
cdr3_nt: TGTGCTAGTGGTTTTGGAGGGGATCAGCCCCAGCATTTT